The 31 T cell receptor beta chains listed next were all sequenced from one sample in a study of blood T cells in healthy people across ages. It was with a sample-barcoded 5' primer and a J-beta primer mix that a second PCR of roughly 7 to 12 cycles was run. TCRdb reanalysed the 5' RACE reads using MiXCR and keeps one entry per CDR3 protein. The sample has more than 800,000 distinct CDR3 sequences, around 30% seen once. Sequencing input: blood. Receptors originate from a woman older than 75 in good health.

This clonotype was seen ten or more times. CDR3 loop: CSAVRQSPLLAAGAYEQYF. The DNA of the CDR3 is TGCAGTGCTGTAAGACAGTCCCCCCTACTAGCGGCTGGAGCCTACGAGCAGTACTTC. The chain links TRBV20-1 to TRBJ2-7; 8 nucleotides align to TRBD2. Trimming at V came to 5 bases and at J to 2 bases, leaving 23 bases not matched to a gene. This CDR3 contains 19 residues. The V gene's germline CDR1 is DFQATT and CDR2 SNEGSKA (reference sequence).

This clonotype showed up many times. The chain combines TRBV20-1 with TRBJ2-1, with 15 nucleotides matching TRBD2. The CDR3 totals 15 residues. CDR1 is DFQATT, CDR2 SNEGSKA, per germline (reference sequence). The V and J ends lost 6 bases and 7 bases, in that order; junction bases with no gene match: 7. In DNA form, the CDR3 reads TGCAGTGCGCCGGGACTAGCGGGGGGTGCTAATGAGCAGTTCTTC. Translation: CSAPGLAGGANEQFF.

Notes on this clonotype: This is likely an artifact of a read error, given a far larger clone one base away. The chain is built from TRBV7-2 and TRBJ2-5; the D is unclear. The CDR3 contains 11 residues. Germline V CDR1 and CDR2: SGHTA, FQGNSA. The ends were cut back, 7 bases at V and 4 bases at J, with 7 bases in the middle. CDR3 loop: CASTQGETQYF. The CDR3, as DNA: TGTGCCAGCACCCAAGGAGAGACCCAGTACTTC.

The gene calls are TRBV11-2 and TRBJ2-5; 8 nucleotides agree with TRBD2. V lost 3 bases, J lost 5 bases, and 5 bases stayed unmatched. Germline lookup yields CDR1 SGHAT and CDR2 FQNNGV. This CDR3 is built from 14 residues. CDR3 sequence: CASSFGGASETQYF. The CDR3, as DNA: TGTGCCAGCAGCTTCGGGGGGGCCAGCGAGACCCAGTACTTC. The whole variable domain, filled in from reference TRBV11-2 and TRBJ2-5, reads EAGVAQSPRYKIIEKRQSVAFWCNPISGHATLYWYQQILGQGPKLLIQFQNNGVVDDSQLPKDRFSAERLKGVDSTLKIQPAKLEDSAVYLCASSFGGASETQYFGPGTRLLVL.

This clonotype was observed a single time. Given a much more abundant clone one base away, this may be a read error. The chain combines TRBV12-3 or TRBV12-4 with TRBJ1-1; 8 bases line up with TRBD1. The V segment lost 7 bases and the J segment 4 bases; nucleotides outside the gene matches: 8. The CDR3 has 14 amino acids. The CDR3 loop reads CASKRDRLSTEAFF. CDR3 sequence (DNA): TGTGCCAGCAAGAGGGACAGGTTGAGCACTGAAGCTTTCTTT.

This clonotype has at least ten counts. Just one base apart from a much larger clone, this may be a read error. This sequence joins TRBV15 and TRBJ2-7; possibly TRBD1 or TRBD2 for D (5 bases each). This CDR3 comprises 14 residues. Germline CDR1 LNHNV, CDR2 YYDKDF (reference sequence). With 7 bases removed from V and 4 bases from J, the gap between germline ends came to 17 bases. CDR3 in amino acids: CATTGDRGSYEQYF. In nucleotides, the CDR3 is TGTGCCACCACCGGGGACCGAGGGTCGTACGAGCAGTACTTC.

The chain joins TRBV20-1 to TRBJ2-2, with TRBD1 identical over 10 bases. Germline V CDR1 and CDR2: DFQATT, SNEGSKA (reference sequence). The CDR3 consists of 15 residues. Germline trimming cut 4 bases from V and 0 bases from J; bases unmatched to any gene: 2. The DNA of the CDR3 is TGCAGTGCTAAGACAGGGGGCACGAACACCGGGGAGCTGTTTTTT. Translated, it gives CSAKTGGTNTGELFF.

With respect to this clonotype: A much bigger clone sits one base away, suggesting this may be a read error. The CDR3 nucleotides are TGTGCCAGCAGCGACAGGGACTTCTTGTACCAAGAGACCCAGTACTTC. Its protein product is CASSDRDFLYQETQYF. This chain joins TRBV2 and TRBJ2-5; possible D gene TRBD1, 7 bases. The CDR3 totals 16 residues. The ends were cut back, 6 bases at V and 0 bases at J, with 17 bases in the middle. The germline CDR1 and CDR2 sequences are SNHLY and FYNNEI.

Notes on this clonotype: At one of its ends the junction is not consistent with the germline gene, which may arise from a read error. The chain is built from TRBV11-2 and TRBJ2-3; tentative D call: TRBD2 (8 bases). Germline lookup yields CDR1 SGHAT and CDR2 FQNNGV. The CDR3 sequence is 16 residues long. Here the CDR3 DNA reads TGTGCCGGCAGAAAAGGTGGGACTAGGGGGCCGGATACGCAGTATTTT. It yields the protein CAGRKGGTRGPDTQYF.

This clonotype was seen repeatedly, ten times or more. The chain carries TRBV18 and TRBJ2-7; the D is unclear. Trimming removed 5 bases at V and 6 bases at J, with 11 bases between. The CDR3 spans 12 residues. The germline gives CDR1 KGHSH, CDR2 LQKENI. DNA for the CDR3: TGTGCCAGCTCATCTTTAGCAAGCGAGCAGTACTTC. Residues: CASSSLASEQYF.

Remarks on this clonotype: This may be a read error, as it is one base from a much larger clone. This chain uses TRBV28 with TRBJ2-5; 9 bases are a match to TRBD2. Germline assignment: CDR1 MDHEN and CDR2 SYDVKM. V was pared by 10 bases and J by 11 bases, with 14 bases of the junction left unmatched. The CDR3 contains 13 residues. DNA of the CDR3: TGTGCCACCCTTAGGGCGGGGGGGGCTGAGCAGTACTTC. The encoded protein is CATLRAGGAEQYF. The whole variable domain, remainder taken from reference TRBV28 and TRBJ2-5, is DVKVTQSSRYLVKRTGEKVFLECVQDMDHENMFWYRQDPGLGLRLIYFSYDVKMKEKGDIPEGYSVSREKKERFSLILESASTNQTSMYLCATLRAGGAEQYFGPGTRLLVL.

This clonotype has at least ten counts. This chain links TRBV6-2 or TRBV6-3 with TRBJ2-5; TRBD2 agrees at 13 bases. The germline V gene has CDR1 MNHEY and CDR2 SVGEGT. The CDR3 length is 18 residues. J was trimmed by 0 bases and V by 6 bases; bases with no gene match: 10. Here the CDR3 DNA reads TGTGCCAGCAGACGCCCTGGGACTAGCGGGGTGTACCAAGAGACCCAGTACTTC. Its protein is CASRRPGTSGVYQETQYF.

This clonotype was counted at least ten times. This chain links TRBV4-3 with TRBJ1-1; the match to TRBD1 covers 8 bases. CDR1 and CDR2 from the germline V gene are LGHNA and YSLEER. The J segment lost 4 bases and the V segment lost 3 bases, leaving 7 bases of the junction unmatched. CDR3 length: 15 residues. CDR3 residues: CASSHEDREGTEAFF. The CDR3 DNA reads TGCGCCAGCAGCCACGAGGACAGGGAGGGCACTGAAGCTTTCTTT.

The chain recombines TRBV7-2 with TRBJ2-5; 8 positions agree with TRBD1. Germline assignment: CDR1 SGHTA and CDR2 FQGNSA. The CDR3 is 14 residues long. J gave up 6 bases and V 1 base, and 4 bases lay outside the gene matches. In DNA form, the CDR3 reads TGTGCCAGCAGCTTAGGGGACAGGAGGCAGACCCAGTACTTC. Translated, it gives CASSLGDRRQTQYF.

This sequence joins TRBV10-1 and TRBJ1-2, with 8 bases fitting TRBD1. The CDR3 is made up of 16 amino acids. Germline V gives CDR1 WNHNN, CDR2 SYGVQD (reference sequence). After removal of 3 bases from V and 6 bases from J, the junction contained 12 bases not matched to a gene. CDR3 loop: CASSETRQGKRDGYTF. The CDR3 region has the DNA TGCGCCAGCAGTGAAACCCGACAGGGGAAGAGAGATGGCTACACCTTC.

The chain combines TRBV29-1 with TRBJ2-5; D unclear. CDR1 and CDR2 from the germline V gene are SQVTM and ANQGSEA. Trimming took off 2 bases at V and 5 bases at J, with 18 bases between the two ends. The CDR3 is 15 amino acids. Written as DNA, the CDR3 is TGCAGCGTTGAAAAGGACCCCCTCCTGTGGGAGACCCAGTACTTC. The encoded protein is CSVEKDPLLWETQYF.

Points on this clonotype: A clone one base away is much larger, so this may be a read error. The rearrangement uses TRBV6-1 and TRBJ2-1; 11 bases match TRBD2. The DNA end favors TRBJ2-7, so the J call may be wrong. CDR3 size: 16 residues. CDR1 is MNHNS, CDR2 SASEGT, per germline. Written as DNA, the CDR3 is TGTGCCAGCATAGGGCTAGCGGGGGGAAACTACAATGAGCAGTACTTC. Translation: CASIGLAGGNYNEQYF.

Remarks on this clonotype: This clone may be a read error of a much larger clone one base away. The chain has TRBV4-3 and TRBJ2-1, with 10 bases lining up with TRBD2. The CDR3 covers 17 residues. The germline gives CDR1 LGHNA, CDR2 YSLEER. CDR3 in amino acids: CTSSRGPSGGSYNEQFF. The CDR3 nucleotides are TGCACCAGCAGCCGGGGGCCTAGCGGGGGCTCCTACAATGAGCAGTTCTTC.

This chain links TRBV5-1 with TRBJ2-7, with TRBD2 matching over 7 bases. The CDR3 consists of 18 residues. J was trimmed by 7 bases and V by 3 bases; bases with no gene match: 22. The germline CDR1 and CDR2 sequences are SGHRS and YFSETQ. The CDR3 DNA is TGCGCCAGCAGCTACTCCGGGACTAAATTACGCTCCTACGATGAGCAGTACTTC. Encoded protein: CASSYSGTKLRSYDEQYF.

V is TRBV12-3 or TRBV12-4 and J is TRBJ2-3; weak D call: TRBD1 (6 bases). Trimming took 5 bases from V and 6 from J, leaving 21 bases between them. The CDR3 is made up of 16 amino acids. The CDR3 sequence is CASSPMDREGSDTQYF. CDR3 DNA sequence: TGTGCCAGCAGTCCCATGGACAGAGAGGGCTCGGATACGCAGTATTTT.

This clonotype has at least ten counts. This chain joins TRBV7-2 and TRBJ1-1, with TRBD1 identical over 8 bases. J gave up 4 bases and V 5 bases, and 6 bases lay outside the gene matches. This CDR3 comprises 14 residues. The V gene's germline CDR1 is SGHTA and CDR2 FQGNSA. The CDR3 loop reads CASSPDRASTEAFF. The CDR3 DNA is TGTGCCAGCAGCCCGGACAGGGCGTCCACTGAAGCTTTCTTT.

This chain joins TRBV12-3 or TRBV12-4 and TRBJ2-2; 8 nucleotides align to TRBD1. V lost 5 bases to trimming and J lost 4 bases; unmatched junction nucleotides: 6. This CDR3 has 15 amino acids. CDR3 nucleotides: TGTGCCAGCAGTAAAATTACAGGGGGCACCGGGGAGCTGTTTTTT. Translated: CASSKITGGTGELFF.

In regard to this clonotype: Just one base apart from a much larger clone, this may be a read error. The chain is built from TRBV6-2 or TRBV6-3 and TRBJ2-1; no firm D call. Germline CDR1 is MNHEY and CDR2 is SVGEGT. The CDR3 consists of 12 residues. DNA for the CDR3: TGTGTCAGCAGGCCCCAATACAATGAGCAGTTCTTC. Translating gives CVSRPQYNEQFF.

The CDR3 here is CASSQGRGGTEPYGYTF. Written as DNA, the CDR3 is TGCGCCAGCAGCCAAGGGAGGGGGGGGACAGAGCCCTATGGCTACACCTTC. The V and J genes are TRBV4-3 and TRBJ1-2; 7 bases map to TRBD1. Per the germline V gene, CDR1 is LGHNA and CDR2 is YSLEER. The CDR3 is 17 residues long. J gave up 4 bases and V 1 base, and 12 bases lay outside the gene matches.

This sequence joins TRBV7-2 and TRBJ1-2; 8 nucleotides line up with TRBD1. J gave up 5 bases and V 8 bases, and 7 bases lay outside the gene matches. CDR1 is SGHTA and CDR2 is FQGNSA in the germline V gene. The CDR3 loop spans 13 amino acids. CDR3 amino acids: CASGSTGVYGYTF. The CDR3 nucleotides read TGTGCCAGCGGCTCGACAGGGGTTTATGGCTACACCTTC. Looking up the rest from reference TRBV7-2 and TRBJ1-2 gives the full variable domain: GAGVSQSPSNKVTEKGKDVELRCDPISGHTALYWYRQSLGQGLEFLIYFQGNSAPDKSGLPSDRFSAERTGGSVSTLTIQRTQQEDSAVYLCASGSTGVYGYTFGSGTRLTVV.

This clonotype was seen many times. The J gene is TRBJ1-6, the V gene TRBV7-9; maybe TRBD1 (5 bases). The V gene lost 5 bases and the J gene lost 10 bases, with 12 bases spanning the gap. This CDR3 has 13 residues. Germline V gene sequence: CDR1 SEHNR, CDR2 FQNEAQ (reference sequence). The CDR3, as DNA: TGTGCCAGCAGCCCACAAGGGGAGTCACCCCTCCACTTT. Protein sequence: CASSPQGESPLHF.

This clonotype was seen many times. The CDR3 DNA sequence: TGTGCCAGCACCCCCCAGGGGGCGCCGAACAATGAGCAGTTCTTC. Its protein product is CASTPQGAPNNEQFF. The chain uses TRBV27 and TRBJ2-1, with 8 bases that match TRBD1. V was pared by 7 bases and J by 5 bases, with 10 bases of the junction left unmatched. This CDR3 is built from 15 residues. CDR1 is MNHEY, CDR2 SMNVEV, per germline (reference sequence).

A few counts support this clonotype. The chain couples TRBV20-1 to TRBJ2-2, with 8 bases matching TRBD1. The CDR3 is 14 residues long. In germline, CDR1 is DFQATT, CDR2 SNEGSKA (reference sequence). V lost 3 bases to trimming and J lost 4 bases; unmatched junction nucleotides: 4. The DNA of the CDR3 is TGCAGTGCTAGTGACAGGGGTGGCACCGGGGAGCTGTTTTTT. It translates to CSASDRGGTGELFF.

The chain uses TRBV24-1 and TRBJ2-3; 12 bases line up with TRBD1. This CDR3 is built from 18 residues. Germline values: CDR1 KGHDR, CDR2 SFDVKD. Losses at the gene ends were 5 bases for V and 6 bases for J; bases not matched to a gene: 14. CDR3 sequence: CATSGPLPGQGAQDTQYF. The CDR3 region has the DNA TGTGCCACCAGTGGTCCTCTTCCGGGACAGGGGGCTCAGGATACGCAGTATTTT.

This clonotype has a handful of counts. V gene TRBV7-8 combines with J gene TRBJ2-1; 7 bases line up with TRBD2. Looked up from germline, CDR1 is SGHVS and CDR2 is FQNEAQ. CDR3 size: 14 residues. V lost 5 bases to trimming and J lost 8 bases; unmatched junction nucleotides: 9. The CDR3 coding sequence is TGTGCCAGCAGCCCATTAGCGGGCTGGGATGAGCAGTTCTTC. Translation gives CASSPLAGWDEQFF.

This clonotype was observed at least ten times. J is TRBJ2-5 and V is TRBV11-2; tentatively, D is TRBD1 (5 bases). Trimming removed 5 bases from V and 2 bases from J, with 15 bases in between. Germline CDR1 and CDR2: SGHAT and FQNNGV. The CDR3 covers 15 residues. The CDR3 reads CASSHRTRGQETQYF. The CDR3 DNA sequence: TGTGCCAGCAGCCACCGGACAAGGGGACAAGAGACCCAGTACTTC.